This is a list of T cell receptor beta chains from one sample in a study of blood T cell repertoires in COVID-19. Using immunoSEQ multiplex PCR, the repertoire was profiled, and TCRdb retains in-frame clones only, with some absent. The table has about 140,000 clones, roughly 80% seen once. The sequenced sample consisted of peripheral blood. These TCRs come from a man aged 70-80 years who had recovered from COVID-19. Each CDR3 is given with its conserved first and last residue. The order of the fields is J gene, clone size, D gene, V gene, CDR3 DNA, CDR3 protein. The D gene is left open where the match is weak. Some rows mark clone size as missing; the rest say once, few, many or name a class of expanded clone.

J: TRBJ2-5
size: .
D: .
V: TRBV21-1
DNA: TGTGCCAGCAGCAAAGCTGCCAGGGGGACGGAGACCCAGTACTTC
CDR3: CASSKAARGTETQYF

J: TRBJ2-3
size: .
D: TRBD1
V: TRBV5-1
DNA: TGCGCCAGCAGCTTGGCGTACAGGTCCTACAGGGGGGCAGATACGCAGTATTTT
CDR3: CASSLAYRSYRGADTQYF

J: TRBJ1-5
size: .
D: .
V: TRBV10-1
DNA: TGCGCCAGCAGTGAGTCGGGGCCGAGGCCCCAGCATTTT
CDR3: CASSESGPRPQHF

J: TRBJ2-7
size: .
D: TRBD2
V: TRBV6-2/TRBV6-3
DNA: TGTGCCAGCAGTAGCGCTAGCGGGAGGCTCTCCTACGAGCAGTACTTC
CDR3: CASSSASGRLSYEQYF

J: TRBJ1-4
size: once
D: .
V: TRBV27
DNA: TGTGCCAGCAGGGAGGGCGGTGCAACTAATGAAAAACTGTTTTTT
CDR3: CASREGGATNEKLFF

J: TRBJ1-4
size: few
D: .
V: TRBV3-1/TRBV3-2
DNA: TGTGCCAGCAGCCCCCGGGGGGGATCACTCCTCAGTGAAAAACTGTTTTTT
CDR3: CASSPRGGSLLSEKLFF

J: TRBJ2-5
size: .
D: .
V: TRBV30
DNA: TGTGCCTGGAGTGTCATTGCCCGGGGGGCAGAGACCCAGTACTTC
CDR3: CAWSVIARGAETQYF

J: TRBJ2-2
size: .
D: .
V: TRBV29-1
DNA: TGCAGCGTCATAAATAGCGGGAACACCGGGGAGCTGTTTTTT
CDR3: CSVINSGNTGELFF

J: TRBJ2-1
size: once
D: TRBD2
V: TRBV20-1
DNA: TGCAGTGCTAGTTTTCTAGCGGGTGAGCAGTTCTTC
CDR3: CSASFLAGEQFF

J: TRBJ1-5
size: .
D: TRBD1
V: TRBV19
DNA: TGTGCCAGTACCCACCGTACAGGGGGAAGCAATCAGCCCCAGCATTTT
CDR3: CASTHRTGGSNQPQHF

J: TRBJ2-2
size: .
D: .
V: TRBV11-3
DNA: TGTGCCAGCAGCTTAGGCTGGGGGGACACCGGGGAGCTGTTTTTT
CDR3: CASSLGWGDTGELFF

J: TRBJ2-1
size: .
D: .
V: TRBV3-1/TRBV3-2
DNA: TGTGCCAGCAGCTCCCGAGGGGGGAGGGCCCTCGATGAGCAGTTCTTC
CDR3: CASSSRGGRALDEQFF

J: TRBJ2-3
size: .
D: TRBD2
V: TRBV7-6
DNA: TGTGCCAGCTCGGCCCCATGGCCTAGCGGGAAAGGGGACACAGATACGCAGTATTTT
CDR3: CASSAPWPSGKGDTDTQYF

J: TRBJ2-1
size: .
D: .
V: TRBV19
DNA: TGTGCCAGTTCCTGGCGGAGCTCCTACAATGAGCAGTTCTTC
CDR3: CASSWRSSYNEQFF

J: TRBJ1-4
size: once
D: TRBD1
V: TRBV5-1
DNA: TGCGCCAGCAGCTACCGACAGGGTTCAACTAATGAAAAACTGTTTTTT
CDR3: CASSYRQGSTNEKLFF

J: TRBJ1-1
size: once
D: .
V: TRBV7-9
DNA: TGTGCCAGCAGCTTAGTGAATTGGACACCGAACACTGAAGCTTTCTTT
CDR3: CASSLVNWTPNTEAFF

J: TRBJ1-1
size: few
D: .
V: TRBV7-9
DNA: TGTGCCAGCAGCTTTAAGGGACTATTGGCTTTCTTT
CDR3: CASSFKGLLAFF

J: TRBJ2-6
size: .
D: .
V: TRBV6-5
DNA: TGTGCCAGCAGGACAGGGGCCAACGTCCTGACTTTC
CDR3: CASRTGANVLTF

J: TRBJ1-5
size: .
D: .
V: TRBV10-2
DNA: TGCGCCAGCACAGGGGGCAATCAGCCCCAGCATTTT
CDR3: CASTGGNQPQHF

J: TRBJ2-5
size: .
D: .
V: TRBV11-2
DNA: TGTGCCAGCAGCTTAGTGCCCAGGGGAGAGACCCAGTACTTC
CDR3: CASSLVPRGETQYF

J: TRBJ2-5
size: .
D: .
V: TRBV30
DNA: TGTGCCTGGAGTGTACTAACGATGGAAGAGACCCAGTACTTC
CDR3: CAWSVLTMEETQYF

J: TRBJ2-4
size: .
D: .
V: TRBV19
DNA: TGTGCCAGTAGTACCCGCCGGGATTGGGCCAAAAACATTCAGTACTTC
CDR3: CASSTRRDWAKNIQYF

J: TRBJ2-7
size: .
D: TRBD1
V: TRBV28
DNA: TGTGCCAGCAGTCCCAGGGACAGCTACCACGAGCAGTACTTC
CDR3: CASSPRDSYHEQYF

J: TRBJ2-7
size: once
D: .
V: TRBV12-3/TRBV12-4
DNA: TGTGCCAGCAGCTGGGACTTTTACGAGCAGTACTTC
CDR3: CASSWDFYEQYF

J: TRBJ2-7
size: .
D: .
V: TRBV4-1
DNA: TGCGCCAGCAGCCATAACCCGGCCGGGACTGCGTCCTACGAGCAGTACTTC
CDR3: CASSHNPAGTASYEQYF

J: TRBJ1-3
size: .
D: .
V: TRBV30
DNA: TGTGCCTGGAACCCGGGGACTGCTGGAAACACCATATATTTT
CDR3: CAWNPGTAGNTIYF

J: TRBJ2-5
size: .
D: .
V: TRBV30
DNA: TGTGCCTGGAGGGAGCAGGGGGGTGGTGAGACCCAGTACTTC
CDR3: CAWREQGGGETQYF

J: TRBJ2-1
size: .
D: .
V: TRBV19
DNA: TGTGCCAGTAGTATAAACCCGGCCCCCCGGGCCTACAATGAGCAGTTCTTC
CDR3: CASSINPAPRAYNEQFF

J: TRBJ1-1
size: .
D: TRBD1
V: TRBV12-3/TRBV12-4
DNA: TGTGCCAGCAGTTTAATTCCAGGGGGTGAAGCTTTCTTT
CDR3: CASSLIPGGEAFF

J: TRBJ2-7
size: .
D: TRBD1
V: TRBV5-1
DNA: TGCGCCAGCAGCGGGGGACAGTCCTACGAGCAGTACTTC
CDR3: CASSGGQSYEQYF

J: TRBJ2-2
size: .
D: .
V: TRBV27
DNA: TGTGCCAGCAGAAACCTACTCGGAGGGCCGAACACCGGGGAGCTGTTTTTT
CDR3: CASRNLLGGPNTGELFF

J: TRBJ2-5
size: .
D: TRBD2
V: TRBV7-9
DNA: TGTGCCAGCAGCTCTATAGCGGGAGTCTTAGAGACCCAGTACTTC
CDR3: CASSSIAGVLETQYF

J: TRBJ2-7
size: once
D: TRBD1
V: TRBV23-1
DNA: TGCGCCAGCAGTCACGGACAGGACGAGCAGTACTTC
CDR3: CASSHGQDEQYF

J: TRBJ1-4
size: .
D: .
V: TRBV5-1
DNA: TGCGCCAGCAGCTCCGCAACTAATGAAAAACTGTTTTTT
CDR3: CASSSATNEKLFF

J: TRBJ2-6
size: .
D: .
V: TRBV12-3/TRBV12-4
DNA: TGTGCCAGCAGGGGGCTTGGGGCCAACGTCCTGACTTTC
CDR3: CASRGLGANVLTF

J: TRBJ2-7
size: .
D: .
V: TRBV5-1
DNA: TGCGCCAGCAGCTTGAGCAGGGCCGTTGACGAGCAGTACTTC
CDR3: CASSLSRAVDEQYF

J: TRBJ1-2
size: .
D: .
V: TRBV28
DNA: TGTGCCAGCAGTCCCGGGACATTCCCCTACTACACCTTC
CDR3: CASSPGTFPYYTF

J: TRBJ2-4
size: few
D: TRBD2
V: TRBV6-1
DNA: TGTGCCAGCAGTGAAGGTCCGGGCGGGGGGCTAGCCAAAAACATTCAGTACTTC
CDR3: CASSEGPGGGLAKNIQYF

J: TRBJ2-7
size: .
D: .
V: TRBV29-1
DNA: TGCAGCGTTGAAGACGCGGGTACACCCTCCTACGAGCAGTACTTC
CDR3: CSVEDAGTPSYEQYF

J: TRBJ2-3
size: .
D: .
V: TRBV5-4
DNA: TGTGCCAGCAGCTTTGGGGCCACAGATACGCAGTATTTT
CDR3: CASSFGATDTQYF

J: TRBJ1-2
size: .
D: .
V: TRBV29-1
DNA: TGCAGCGCCCCAACTGATGGCTACACCTTC
CDR3: CSAPTDGYTF

J: TRBJ1-5
size: .
D: TRBD1
V: TRBV19
DNA: TGTGCCAGTAGTATACAGGGGGTTAACAATCAGCCCCAGCATTTT
CDR3: CASSIQGVNNQPQHF

J: TRBJ2-1
size: .
D: TRBD2
V: TRBV10-2
DNA: TGCGCCAGTCCCTCCCGAGCGGGCGGGAGGTGGGGCTCCTACAATGAGCAGTTCTTC
CDR3: CASPSRAGGRWGSYNEQFF

J: TRBJ1-1
size: .
D: .
V: TRBV15
DNA: TGTGCCACCAGCAGAGATCCTTACAGGAACACTGAAGCTTTCTTT
CDR3: CATSRDPYRNTEAFF

J: TRBJ2-7
size: .
D: .
V: TRBV11-2
DNA: TGTGCCAGCAGCTTAGAGCGGCTAGACTACGAGCAGTACTTC
CDR3: CASSLERLDYEQYF

J: TRBJ1-2
size: .
D: .
V: TRBV7-8
DNA: TGTGCCAGCAGCTTAGTGAGGACAGCTAACTATGGCTACACCTTC
CDR3: CASSLVRTANYGYTF

J: TRBJ1-1
size: .
D: .
V: TRBV5-3
DNA: TGTGCCAGAAGCTCCGGGACTGTCCCATTCATGAACACTGAAGCTTTCTTT
CDR3: CARSSGTVPFMNTEAFF

J: TRBJ1-4
size: .
D: TRBD1
V: TRBV5-6
DNA: TGTGCCAGCAGCTGGACAGGGGGAGGTGAAAAACTGTTTTTT
CDR3: CASSWTGGGEKLFF